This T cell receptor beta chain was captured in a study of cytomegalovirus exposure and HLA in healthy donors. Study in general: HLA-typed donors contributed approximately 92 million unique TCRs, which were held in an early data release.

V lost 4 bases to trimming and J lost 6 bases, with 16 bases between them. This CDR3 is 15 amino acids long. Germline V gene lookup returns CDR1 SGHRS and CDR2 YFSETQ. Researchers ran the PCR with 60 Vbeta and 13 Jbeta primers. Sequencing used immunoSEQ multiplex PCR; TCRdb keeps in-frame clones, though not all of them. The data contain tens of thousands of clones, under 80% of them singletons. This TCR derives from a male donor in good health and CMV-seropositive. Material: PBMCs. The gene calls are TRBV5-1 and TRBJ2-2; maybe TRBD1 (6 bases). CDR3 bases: TGCGCCAGCAGCCGACCGACAGGACCCTCCGGGGAGCTGTTTTTT. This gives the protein CASSRPTGPSGELFF. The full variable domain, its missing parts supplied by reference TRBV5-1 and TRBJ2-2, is KAGVTQTPRYLIKTRGQQVTLSCSPISGHRSVSWYQQTPGQGLQFLFEYFSETQRNKGNFPGRFSGRQFSNSRSEMNVSTLELGDSALYLCASSRPTGPSGELFFGEGSRLTVL.